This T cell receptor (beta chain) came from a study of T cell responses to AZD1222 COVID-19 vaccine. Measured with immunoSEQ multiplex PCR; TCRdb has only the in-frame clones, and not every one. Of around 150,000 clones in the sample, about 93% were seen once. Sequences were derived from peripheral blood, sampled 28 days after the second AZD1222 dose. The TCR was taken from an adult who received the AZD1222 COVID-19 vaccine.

The CDR3 bases are TGTGCCAGCAGCCCTTTTTATCAACAGGGGGCCGACACTGAAGCTTTCTTT. It translates to CASSPFYQQGADTEAFF. The V gene is TRBV4-2, the J gene TRBJ1-1; 9 nucleotides match TRBD1. CDR3 length: 17 residues. Trimming cost V 4 bases and J 3 bases; bases outside gene matches: 12. Germline-derived CDR1 and CDR2 are LGHNA and YNFKEQ.